The 14 T cell receptor beta chains in this list originate from one sample, sequenced in a study of beta chain features in type 1 diabetes. Reverse transcribing all isolated RNA meant expressed TCRB transcripts were sequenced. The data were produced by immunoSEQ multiplex PCR, yet TCRdb's version contains in-frame clones alone and is incomplete. This sample has under 900,000 clones, with about 17% found just once. What was sequenced was naive CD4+ T cells from blood. Every receptor here comes from a woman aged 18 to 35 in good health.

This clone was observed a handful of times. The V call is TRBV6-5, the J call TRBJ2-5, with D unresolved. The CDR3 has 14 residues. CDR1 is MNHEY, CDR2 SVGAGI, per germline. Trimming took off 2 bases at V and 4 bases at J, with 11 bases between the two ends. CDR3 in amino acids: CASSYVVRAETQYF. DNA for the CDR3: TGTGCCAGCAGTTACGTGGTTAGAGCAGAGACCCAGTACTTC.

This rearrangement joins TRBV4-3 to TRBJ1-2; 7 positions match TRBD1. The V segment lost 0 bases and the J segment 5 bases; nucleotides outside the gene matches: 12. Germline assignment: CDR1 LGHNA and CDR2 YSLEER. The CDR3 contains 17 residues. CDR3 nucleotide sequence: TGCGCCAGCAGCCAAGATTCTCGGCAGGGGGGGATTTATGGCTACACCTTC. This sequence encodes CASSQDSRQGGIYGYTF.

This clone was seen only a few times. This chain connects TRBV28 to TRBJ1-1; D uncertain. The V gene's germline CDR1 is MDHEN and CDR2 SYDVKM. This CDR3 spans 12 amino acids. V lost 2 bases and J lost 6, with 7 bases in between. The CDR3 DNA reads TGTGCCAGCAGTTTACTTCCCTCTGAAGCTTTCTTT. Protein: CASSLLPSEAFF.

Regarding this clone: This same CDR3 is encoded by further DNA sequences in the sample. J is TRBJ2-6 and V is TRBV6-5, with TRBD2 as a possible D gene (5 bases). V dropped 2 bases and J dropped 0 bases, with 5 bases sitting between them. Germline values: CDR1 MNHEY, CDR2 SVGAGI. The CDR3 contains 15 residues. The CDR3 protein is CASSYSGSGANVLTF. CDR3 nucleotide sequence: TGTGCCAGCAGTTACAGCGGCTCTGGGGCCAACGTCCTGACTTTC.

The chain employs TRBV5-1 and TRBJ1-2; a possible D gene is TRBD1 (6 bases). The V end lost 4 bases, the J end lost 6 bases, and 16 bases lay between the germline ends. Germline V gene data show CDR1 as SGHRS and CDR2 as YFSETQ. The CDR3 totals 14 residues. Here the CDR3 DNA reads TGCGCCAGCAGCGCGGCACAGGGAGTTGATGGCTACACCTTC. It yields the protein CASSAAQGVDGYTF.

This rearrangement joins TRBV7-9 to TRBJ2-5; TRBD2 might be the D (5 bases). Between the trimmed V and J ends, which lost 6 bases and 3 bases, there was a span of 20 bases. This CDR3 comprises 16 residues. Germline values: CDR1 SEHNR, CDR2 FQNEAQ (reference sequence). CDR3 amino acids: CASSPPGPGVKETQYF. CDR3 nucleotides: TGTGCCAGCAGTCCTCCCGGGCCCGGGGTTAAAGAGACCCAGTACTTC.

The J gene is TRBJ1-2, the V gene TRBV7-2, with TRBD1 matching 7 bases. Germline-derived CDR1 and CDR2 are SGHTA and FQGNSA. The CDR3 spans 15 residues. J was trimmed by 4 bases and V by 1 base; bases with no gene match: 6. The CDR3: CASSLGYRGGYGYTF. CDR3 nucleotide sequence: TGTGCCAGCAGCTTAGGGTACAGGGGAGGCTATGGCTACACCTTC.

The table lists this clone with a few counts. V is TRBV23-1 and J is TRBJ2-6; TRBD1 matches 10 bases. TRBV23-1 is an open reading frame, and its role is uncertain. J gave up 8 bases and V 4 bases, and 11 bases lay outside the gene matches. CDR3 length equals 17 residues. In DNA, the CDR3 is TGCGCCAGCAGTCCGCAGGGACAGGGGACGGTAACCAACGTCCTGACTTTC. This translates into CASSPQGQGTVTNVLTF.

The gene calls are TRBV4-3 and TRBJ1-1, with no clear D. Trimming removed 0 bases at V and 3 bases at J, with 8 bases between. From germline, CDR1 is LGHNA and CDR2 YSLEER. The CDR3 spans 14 residues. The CDR3 spells CASSQDTGYTEAFF. CDR3 nucleotide sequence: TGCGCCAGCAGCCAAGACACCGGGTACACTGAAGCTTTCTTT.

A few counts support this clone. The genes are TRBV5-4 and TRBJ2-5; D is possibly TRBD2 (6 bases). CDR3 length: 16 amino acids. Per germline, CDR1 SGHNT and CDR2 YYREEE (reference sequence). V gave up 4 bases and J gave up 0 bases, with 16 bases separating them. The CDR3 spells CASSQAGGNHQETQYF. The CDR3 DNA sequence: TGTGCCAGCAGCCAGGCTGGGGGGAACCACCAAGAGACCCAGTACTTC.

J is TRBJ1-2 and V is TRBV4-3, with 7 positions matching TRBD1. CDR3 length: 15 residues. The V segment lost 2 bases and the J segment 8 bases; nucleotides outside the gene matches: 11. The germline V gene encodes CDR1 LGHNA and CDR2 YSLEER. This CDR3 reads CASSQTELTGDGYTF. The CDR3 DNA reads as TGCGCCAGCAGCCAAACAGAACTCACAGGGGACGGCTACACCTTC.

The sample holds a few counts of this clone. J is TRBJ2-6 and V is TRBV7-2, with 7 bases lining up with TRBD2. Germline CDR1 reads SGHTA; CDR2 reads FQGNSA. V dropped 0 bases and J dropped 2; count of bases not matched to a gene: 10. This CDR3 spans 19 amino acids. The DNA of the CDR3 is TGTGCCAGCAGCTTAGCCGGGGGAAGCGGGAACGCTGGGGCCAACGTCCTGACTTTC. As protein: CASSLAGGSGNAGANVLTF. Full variable domain (remainder filled in from reference TRBV7-2 and TRBJ2-6): GAGVSQSPSNKVTEKGKDVELRCDPISGHTALYWYRQSLGQGLEFLIYFQGNSAPDKSGLPSDRFSAERTGGSVSTLTIQRTQQEDSAVYLCASSLAGGSGNAGANVLTFGAGSRLTVL.

The table lists this clone with a count of one. This chain links TRBV7-3 with TRBJ2-1, with a tentative D call TRBD1 (5 bases). V lost 2 bases, J lost 5 bases, and 10 bases lay in between. This CDR3 is built from 14 residues. Germline lookup yields CDR1 SGHTA and CDR2 FQGTGA. CDR3 bases: TGTGCCAGCAGCTTACGTAGGACACACAATGAGCAGTTCTTC. It translates to CASSLRRTHNEQFF.

This rearrangement joins TRBV6-6 to TRBJ2-1, with TRBD2 matching 9 bases. CDR1 MNHNY and CDR2 SVGAGI come from the germline V gene (reference sequence). CDR3 length: 14 residues. The J segment lost 6 bases and the V segment lost 9 bases, leaving 9 bases of the junction unmatched. The CDR3 reads CASAVAGALNEQFF. CDR3 nucleotide sequence: TGTGCCAGTGCGGTAGCGGGAGCTCTCAATGAGCAGTTCTTC.